The 24 T cell receptor beta chains below come from one sample, sequenced in a study of chemoradiotherapy in HPV16-positive cancers. This table comes from immunoSEQ multiplex PCR, and its TCRdb copy is limited to in-frame clones, with some not included. The sample has fewer than 3,500 clones, more than 60% seen once. The input for sequencing was tumor tissue, taken from a patient who underwent chemoradiotherapy. The receptors were gathered from a human donor with HPV-associated anogenital cancer.

CDR3 in amino acids: CAISERGANYGYTF. The CDR3 nucleotides read TGTGCCATCAGTGAGAGGGGAGCTAACTATGGCTACACCTTC. This chain uses TRBV10-3 with TRBJ1-2; tentatively, D is TRBD1 (5 bases). Germline loops: CDR1 ENHRY, CDR2 SYGVKD. This CDR3 is 14 amino acids long. The V end was cut by 2 bases, the J end by 0 bases, with 7 bases between.

The V call is TRBV6-5, the J call TRBJ2-3; TRBD1 aligns across 11 bases. Germline V gene sequence: CDR1 MNHEY, CDR2 SVGAGI. V was pared by 2 bases and J by 8 bases, with 3 bases of the junction left unmatched. CDR3 size: 14 residues. The CDR3: CASSYGGQGATQYF. The DNA for the CDR3 is TGTGCCAGCAGTTACGGAGGACAGGGGGCTACGCAGTATTTT.

This sequence joins TRBV4-1 and TRBJ2-2; 15 positions agree with TRBD2. J lost 3 bases, V lost 2 bases, and 10 bases had no gene match. The germline CDR1 and CDR2 sequences are MGHRA and YSYEKL. This CDR3 has 20 residues. Here the CDR3 DNA reads TGCGCCAGCAGCCAACCTGGACTAGCGGGGGGGCCGAGTGACACCGGGGAGCTGTTTTTT. Protein sequence: CASSQPGLAGGPSDTGELFF.

The V and J genes are TRBV30 and TRBJ2-7, with 11 bases identical to TRBD1. The junction had 9 bases not matched to a gene; V was cut back by 5 bases and J by 6 bases. The CDR3 runs to 14 residues. Germline values: CDR1 GTSNPN, CDR2 SVGIG (reference sequence). CDR3 in amino acids: CAWAPGTGGIEQYF. The CDR3 coding sequence is TGTGCCTGGGCTCCCGGGACAGGGGGAATCGAGCAGTACTTC.

In this sample, this clone turned up a few times. V and J are TRBV5-1 and TRBJ1-2; 7 bases are shared with TRBD1. CDR1 and CDR2 (germline): SGHRS, YFSETQ. This CDR3 spans 14 amino acids. The V segment lost 0 bases and the J segment 4 bases; nucleotides outside the gene matches: 3. The CDR3 coding sequence is TGCGCCAGCAGCTTGGAGGGACAGCTCTATGGCTACACCTTC. Protein sequence: CASSLEGQLYGYTF.

The chain has TRBV18 and TRBJ2-7; D gene ambiguous. Germline-derived CDR1 and CDR2 are KGHSH and LQKENI. V was pared by 6 bases and J by 2 bases, with 11 bases between. The CDR3 covers 13 residues. CDR3 nucleotide sequence: TGTGCCAGCTCGTCTGGACGGGCCTACGAGCAGTACTTC. Translating it yields CASSSGRAYEQYF. The full variable domain, in which reference TRBV18 and TRBJ2-7 provide the parts outside the CDR3, is NAGVMQNPRHLVRRRGQEARLRCSPMKGHSHVYWYRQLPEEGLKFMVYLQKENIIDESGMPKERFSAEFPKEGPSILRIQQVVRGDSAAYFCASSSGRAYEQYFGPGTRLTVT.

A single count supports this clone. The V gene is TRBV6-4, the J gene TRBJ2-3; 11 nucleotides line up with TRBD2. The CDR3 runs 15 residues. Unmatched junction bases numbered 0, after V lost 0 bases and J lost 4 bases. Germline V gene sequence: CDR1 MRHNA, CDR2 SNTAGT. The CDR3 reads CASSDSSGRADTQYF. The CDR3 DNA reads TGTGCCAGCAGTGACTCTAGCGGGAGGGCAGATACGCAGTATTTT.

This chain links TRBV9 with TRBJ2-5, with D perhaps matching TRBD2 (7 bases). The CDR3 spans 14 residues. In germline, CDR1 is SGDLS, CDR2 YYNGEE. The ends were cut back, 4 bases at V and 7 bases at J, with 17 bases in the middle. The CDR3 sequence is CASSPMGGPATQYF. CDR3 nucleotide sequence: TGTGCCAGCAGCCCCATGGGGGGGCCGGCGACCCAGTACTTC. Combining the CDR3 with reference TRBV9 and TRBJ2-5 gives the whole variable domain DSGVTQTPKHLITATGQRVTLRCSPRSGDLSVYWYQQSLDQGLQFLIQYYNGEERAKGNILERFSAQQFPDLHSELNLSSLELGDSALYFCASSPMGGPATQYFGPGTRLLVL.

V gene TRBV19 combines with J gene TRBJ2-5; 8 bases align to TRBD1. The germline gives CDR1 LNHDA, CDR2 SQIVND (reference sequence). The CDR3 spans 16 residues. Trimming at V came to 6 bases and at J to 4 bases, leaving 13 bases not matched to a gene. CDR3 protein: CASSPSWTGRGETQYF. CDR3 nucleotide sequence: TGTGCCAGTAGCCCTTCATGGACAGGGCGGGGAGAGACCCAGTACTTC.

The chain employs TRBV28 and TRBJ1-3; weak D call: TRBD1 (6 bases). Trimming stripped 7 bases from V and 4 bases from J, with 14 bases between. The CDR3 loop spans 14 amino acids. Germline CDR1 MDHEN, CDR2 SYDVKM. CDR3 sequence (DNA): TGTGCCAGCATCTCTACAGGGCGAGGAAACACCATATATTTT. This encodes CASISTGRGNTIYF.

The table lists this clone with a few counts. The rearrangement links TRBV2 to TRBJ2-2; 9 positions match TRBD2. The germline V gene has CDR1 SNHLY and CDR2 FYNNEI. Losses at the gene ends were 2 bases for V and 8 bases for J; bases not matched to a gene: 6. This CDR3 has 15 residues. In nucleotides, the CDR3 is TGTGCCAGCAGTGAAAGGGCGGGAGGGTTTGGGGAGCTGTTTTTT. Amino acids: CASSERAGGFGELFF.

The genes are TRBV7-2 and TRBJ2-5; D remains unclear. V lost 3 bases, J lost 6 bases, and 8 bases lay in between. Germline V gives CDR1 SGHTA, CDR2 FQGNSA. The CDR3 is made up of 12 amino acids. CDR3 bases: TGTGCCAGCAGCTTGTTCGGAAAGACCCAGTACTTC. This encodes CASSLFGKTQYF.

The chain employs TRBV7-2 and TRBJ2-3, with TRBD2 matching 11 bases. The J segment lost 3 bases and the V segment lost 5 bases, leaving 1 base of the junction unmatched. This CDR3 spans 14 amino acids. Germline CDR1 SGHTA, CDR2 FQGNSA. In DNA, the CDR3 is TGTGCCAGCAGCCGACTAGCGGGGACAGATACGCAGTATTTT. This codes for CASSRLAGTDTQYF.

By sample share, this clone is large. The V call is TRBV25-1, the J call TRBJ2-2, with 7 bases fitting TRBD1. The CDR3 is made up of 13 amino acids. Germline V gives CDR1 MGHDK, CDR2 SYGVNS. V trimming: 5 bases; J trimming: 3 bases; junction bases outside the gene matches: 0. The CDR3 protein is CASSTGDTGELFF. In DNA, the CDR3 is TGTGCCAGCAGTACAGGGGACACCGGGGAGCTGTTTTTT. Using reference TRBV25-1 and TRBJ2-2 for the parts outside the CDR3, the full variable domain is EADIYQTPRYLVIGTGKKITLECSQTMGHDKMYWYQQDPGMELHLIHYSYGVNSTEKGDLSSESTVSRIRTEHFPLTLESARPSHTSQYLCASSTGDTGELFFGEGSRLTVL.

The chain recombines TRBV28 with TRBJ1-1, with a possible D match to TRBD1 (6 bases). V was pared by 6 bases and J by 3 bases, with 17 bases between. The germline V gene has CDR1 MDHEN and CDR2 SYDVKM. The CDR3 covers 15 residues. CDR3 sequence (DNA): TGTGCCAGCAGGCTCCTCCGGGAGGGGGACACTGAAGCTTTCTTT. Residues: CASRLLREGDTEAFF.

This clone was picked up one time. The J gene is TRBJ1-2, the V gene TRBV6-1; TRBD1 aligns across 7 bases. The CDR3 extends over 15 amino acids. From germline, CDR1 is MNHNS and CDR2 SASEGT. V lost 7 bases and J lost 4; bases outside the gene matches: 12. The CDR3 is CASNMQEGAFYGYTF. The CDR3 region has the DNA TGTGCCAGCAACATGCAGGAGGGGGCGTTCTATGGCTACACCTTC.

In DNA form, the CDR3 reads TGTGCCAGCAGTTACGGAGGGGCTGGAAACACCATATATTTT. It codes for CASSYGGAGNTIYF. The chain joins TRBV6-5 to TRBJ1-3, with D possibly being TRBD1 (5 bases). The CDR3 spans 14 residues. Germline assignment: CDR1 MNHEY and CDR2 SVGAGI. The V end was cut by 2 bases, the J end by 2 bases, with 7 bases between.

This clone was recorded a few times. The J gene is TRBJ1-5, the V gene TRBV28; perhaps TRBD1 as D (5 bases). The CDR3 is made up of 14 amino acids. From germline, CDR1 is MDHEN and CDR2 SYDVKM. Trimming stripped 3 bases from V and 4 bases from J, with 10 bases between. CDR3 protein: CASSFGQDNQPQHF. CDR3 coding DNA: TGTGCCAGCAGTTTTGGACAAGATAATCAGCCCCAGCATTTT.

The rearrangement joins TRBV28 to TRBJ2-5, with unresolved D. Germline CDR1 is MDHEN and CDR2 is SYDVKM. V lost 5 bases to trimming and J lost 5 bases, with 12 bases between them. This CDR3 spans 13 amino acids. CDR3 loop: CASSTPAHETQYF. The CDR3, as DNA: TGTGCCAGCAGTACCCCCGCCCACGAGACCCAGTACTTC.

The chain recombines TRBV4-3 with TRBJ1-2; D perhaps matches TRBD1 (6 bases). The CDR3 runs 15 residues. V was cut by 0 bases and J by 4 bases, with 12 bases left in between. CDR1 and CDR2 from the germline V gene are LGHNA and YSLEER. CDR3 in DNA: TGCGCCAGCAGCCAAGACCCCGCGGGGGCCTATGGCTACACCTTC. It yields the protein CASSQDPAGAYGYTF.

In nucleotides, the CDR3 is TGTGCCAGCAGCTTGGACGGACGGAAGATGAACACTGAAGCTTTCTTT. Its translation: CASSLDGRKMNTEAFF. The rearrangement joins TRBV5-4 to TRBJ1-1, with no clear D. Trimming pared 0 bases from V and 0 bases from J, leaving 12 bases between. The CDR3 extends over 16 amino acids. The V gene's germline CDR1 is SGHNT and CDR2 YYREEE (reference sequence).

J is TRBJ2-2 and V is TRBV10-3; a possible D gene is TRBD1 (6 bases). V was trimmed by 8 bases and J by 6 bases, leaving 16 bases between them. CDR3 length: 14 amino acids. From germline, CDR1 is ENHRY and CDR2 SYGVKD. CDR3 sequence (DNA): TGTGCCATCGGGACAAAGAAGGGTCCCGGGGAGCTGTTTTTT. This gives the protein CAIGTKKGPGELFF.

V gene TRBV4-2 combines with J gene TRBJ2-1; 8 positions match TRBD2. J gave up 7 bases and V 4 bases, and 24 bases lay outside the gene matches. There are 20 residues in the CDR3. CDR1 and CDR2 from the germline V gene are LGHNA and YNFKEQ. Written as DNA, the CDR3 is TGTGCCAGCAGCCTCCGCCCTCTTACTAGCGGTTGGGGAGCGGGTAATGAGCAGTTCTTC. Amino acids: CASSLRPLTSGWGAGNEQFF.

This clone rates as large. This chain joins TRBV6-5 and TRBJ1-2; D unresolved. The CDR3 consists of 12 residues. The V end was cut by 5 bases, the J end by 9 bases, with 13 bases between. CDR1 and CDR2 from the germline V gene are MNHEY and SVGAGI. CDR3 amino acids: CASSRPGLSYTF. The CDR3 bases are TGTGCCAGCAGTCGCCCGGGATTGAGCTACACCTTC.